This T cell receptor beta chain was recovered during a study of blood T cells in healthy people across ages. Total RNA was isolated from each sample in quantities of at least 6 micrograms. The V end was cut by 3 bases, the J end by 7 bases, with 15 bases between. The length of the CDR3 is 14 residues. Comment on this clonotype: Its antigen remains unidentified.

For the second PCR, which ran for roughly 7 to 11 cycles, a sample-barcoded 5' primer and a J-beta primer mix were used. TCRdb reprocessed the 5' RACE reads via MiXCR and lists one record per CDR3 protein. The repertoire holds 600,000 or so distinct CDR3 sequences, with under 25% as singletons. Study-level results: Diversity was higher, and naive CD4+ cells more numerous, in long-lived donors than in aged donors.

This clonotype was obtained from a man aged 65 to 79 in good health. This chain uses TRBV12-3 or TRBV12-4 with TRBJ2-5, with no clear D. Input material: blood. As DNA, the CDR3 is TGTGCCAGCAGTTTTGGTAGCAGGTGGACGACCCAGTACTTC. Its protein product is CASSFGSRWTTQYF.